This T cell receptor (beta chain) was identified in a study of immune evolution from preneoplasia to lung adenocarcinoma. Between the trimmed V and J ends, which lost 1 base and 4 bases, there was a span of 7 bases. CDR1 SGHTA and CDR2 FQGNSA come from the germline V gene. The CDR3 has 14 residues. Of note for this clone: The antigen is not known.

Overall study findings and caveats: Later-stage lesions appeared to have more T cells, more diversity, less clonality.

Sequenced by immunoSEQ multiplex PCR; TCRdb stores in-frame clones only, minus some. The sample lists roughly 7,300 clones; roughly four fifths were seen once. The chain has TRBV7-2 and TRBJ2-2; D is unresolved. The receptor was derived from a donor aged 70 or older with lung adenocarcinoma. Some clones in this sample may be carry-over from other donors' samples. Material: FFPE atypical adenomatous hyperplasia tissue from the lung. Subset reported: atypical adenomatous hyperplasia (AAH), lung preneoplasia. CDR3: CASSLEGTTGELFF. CDR3 nucleotide sequence: TGTGCCAGCAGCTTAGAGGGTACCACCGGGGAGCTGTTTTTT.